One and the same sample provided the 7 T cell receptor beta chains below, sequenced in a study of T cell responses to AZD1222 COVID-19 vaccine. The method was immunoSEQ multiplex PCR; TCRdb's version includes in-frame clones alone and lacks a portion of them. The sample lists some 96,000 clones, approximately 90% occurring once. Sequencing used peripheral blood, obtained on day 0 of AZD1222 vaccination. The receptors were sampled from an adult in good health.

This rearrangement joins TRBV5-1 to TRBJ2-5, with D maybe TRBD2 (5 bases). Trimming removed 5 bases at V and 4 bases at J, with 15 bases between. CDR1 is SGHRS and CDR2 is YFSETQ in the germline V gene. The CDR3 is 14 amino acids. DNA of the CDR3: TGCGCCAGCAGTCGTACGGGAATCGGAGAGACCCAGTACTTC. This codes for CASSRTGIGETQYF.

The chain links TRBV11-2 to TRBJ1-4; 7 bases fit TRBD1. This CDR3 region has 15 residues. Per germline, CDR1 SGHAT and CDR2 FQNNGV. V shed 5 bases and J 5 bases; nucleotides not matched to a gene: 8. The CDR3 reads CASSAPGQPNEKLFF. DNA of the CDR3: TGTGCCAGCAGCGCACCGGGACAGCCGAATGAAAAACTGTTTTTT.

The chain joins TRBV7-2 to TRBJ2-3, with 7 bases lining up with TRBD2. The junction had 4 bases not matched to a gene; V was cut back by 2 bases and J by 5 bases. Looked up from germline, CDR1 is SGHTA and CDR2 is FQGNSA. The CDR3 covers 14 residues. The CDR3 DNA reads TGTGCCAGCAGCTTATTGCGGGGGTTAGATACGCAGTATTTT. Translation: CASSLLRGLDTQYF.

Here the CDR3 DNA reads TGTGCCAGTAGCCAACCGGTGGGGGGGTCGGCCCAGCATTTT. Its translation is CASSQPVGGSAQHF. This sequence joins TRBV19 and TRBJ1-5, with D possibly TRBD1 on 5 matching bases. Trimming pared 6 bases from V and 11 bases from J, leaving 20 bases between. CDR3 size: 14 residues. Per the germline V gene, CDR1 is LNHDA and CDR2 is SQIVND (reference sequence).

The chain recombines TRBV5-1 with TRBJ1-2, with D unresolved. Between the trimmed V and J ends, which lost 9 bases and 4 bases, there was a span of 13 bases. The CDR3 totals 12 residues. The germline CDR1 and CDR2 sequences are SGHRS and YFSETQ. CDR3 coding DNA: TGCGCCATCGCCCAGAGGGCCTATGGCTACACCTTC. It yields the protein CAIAQRAYGYTF. Variable domain in full (rest from reference TRBV5-1 and TRBJ1-2): KAGVTQTPRYLIKTRGQQVTLSCSPISGHRSVSWYQQTPGQGLQFLFEYFSETQRNKGNFPGRFSGRQFSNSRSEMNVSTLELGDSALYLCAIAQRAYGYTFGSGTRLTVV.

The V and J genes are TRBV19 and TRBJ2-2; 8 nucleotides align to TRBD2. After removal of 5 bases from V and 4 bases from J, the junction contained 6 bases not matched to a gene. This CDR3 has 15 amino acids. CDR1 is LNHDA, CDR2 SQIVND, per germline (reference sequence). The CDR3 protein is CASSLAGQPTGELFF. As DNA, the CDR3 is TGTGCCAGTAGTTTAGCGGGACAACCCACCGGGGAGCTGTTTTTT.

Worth noting for this clone: In the same sample, other DNA sequences code for this CDR3. The chain has TRBV5-1 and TRBJ2-5, with no clear D. The CDR3 has 11 residues. The V and J ends lost 0 bases and 5 bases respectively, with 2 bases between them. Germline values: CDR1 SGHRS, CDR2 YFSETQ. The CDR3 nucleotides are TGCGCCAGCAGCTTGGCTGAGACCCAGTACTTC. Encoded protein: CASSLAETQYF.